Included here is one TCR beta chain sequence, with context. Authors' data handling: Amplifying reference gene primers gave estimates of nucleated cell counts. Using immunoSEQ multiplex PCR, the repertoire was profiled, and TCRdb retains in-frame clones only, with some absent. V and J calls and clone size come straight from that table; D and trimming were deduced from the DNA. The repertoire holds more than 250,000 clones, with approximately 88% as singletons. The data originate from a study of blood T cell repertoires in COVID-19. The overall study: T cells, B-cell-depleted T cells, or PBMCs supplied cDNA or gDNA.

Germline loops: CDR1 SGHTA, CDR2 FQGTGA. The CDR3 has 14 residues. The junction had 3 bases not matched to a gene; V was cut back by 5 bases and J by 4 bases. Sequenced: PBMCs or T cells enriched from blood (not recorded which). This TCR came from a woman between 35 and 50 years old with acute COVID-19. This chain joins TRBV7-3 and TRBJ2-3, with 10 bases matching TRBD2. The CDR3 nucleotides read TGTGCCAGCAGCCTAGCGGGAGCGTCAGATACGCAGTATTTT. This encodes CASSLAGASDTQYF. The whole variable domain, remainder taken from reference TRBV7-3 and TRBJ2-3, is GAGVSQTPSNKVTEKGKYVELRCDPISGHTALYWYRQSLGQGPEFLIYFQGTGAADDSGLPNDRFFAVRPEGSVSTLKIQRTERGDSAVYLCASSLAGASDTQYFGPGTRLTVL.